The source of this TCR beta chain is a study of CD8 T cells in ankylosing spondylitis. The study, taken as a whole, reports: There were earlier reports of some motif variants in reactive arthritis synovial fluid and blood.

This clonotype was seen many times. Its antigen is still unknown. Libraries for TCR beta were made by quantitative 5'-RACE with molecular barcodes. MiXCR was run by TCRdb on the 5' RACE reads, yielding one entry per CDR3 protein. The sample lists about 150,000 distinct CDR3 sequences, about an eighth occurring once. V lost 6 bases and J lost 3; bases outside the gene matches: 8. The germline V gene has CDR1 SGHRS and CDR2 YFSETQ. The length of the CDR3 is 15 residues. Sequenced: blood, either unsorted or a sorted T cell fraction (not recorded which). The source is a female donor with ankylosing spondylitis or in good health (not recorded which). The rearrangement links TRBV5-1 to TRBJ2-1; 8 bases match TRBD2. The CDR3: CASNLLAGHYNEQFF. The CDR3 bases are TGCGCCAGCAACCTTTTAGCGGGACACTACAATGAGCAGTTCTTC. The entire variable domain, with the rest obtained from reference TRBV5-1 and TRBJ2-1, is as follows: KAGVTQTPRYLIKTRGQQVTLSCSPISGHRSVSWYQQTPGQGLQFLFEYFSETQRNKGNFPGRFSGRQFSNSRSEMNVSTLELGDSALYLCASNLLAGHYNEQFFGPGTRLTVL.